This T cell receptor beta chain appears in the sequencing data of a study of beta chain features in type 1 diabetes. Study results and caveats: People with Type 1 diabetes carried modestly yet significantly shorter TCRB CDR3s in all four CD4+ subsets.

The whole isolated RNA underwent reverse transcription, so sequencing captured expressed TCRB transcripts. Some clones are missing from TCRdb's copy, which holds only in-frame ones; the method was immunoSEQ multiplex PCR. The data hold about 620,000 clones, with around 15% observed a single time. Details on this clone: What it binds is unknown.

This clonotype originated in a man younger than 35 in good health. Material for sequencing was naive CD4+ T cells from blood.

CDR3 bases: TGCGCCAGCAGCTTGGTTGGGGGCCCCTCTGGGGCCAACGTCCTGACTTTC. This encodes CASSLVGGPSGANVLTF. J is TRBJ2-6 and V is TRBV5-1; D is possibly TRBD1 (6 bases). The CDR3 spans 17 residues. Germline CDR1 and CDR2: SGHRS and YFSETQ. V was clipped by 0 bases and J by 0 bases, with 10 bases between them. Filled out from reference TRBV5-1 and TRBJ2-6, the complete variable domain reads KAGVTQTPRYLIKTRGQQVTLSCSPISGHRSVSWYQQTPGQGLQFLFEYFSETQRNKGNFPGRFSGRQFSNSRSEMNVSTLELGDSALYLCASSLVGGPSGANVLTFGAGSRLTVL.